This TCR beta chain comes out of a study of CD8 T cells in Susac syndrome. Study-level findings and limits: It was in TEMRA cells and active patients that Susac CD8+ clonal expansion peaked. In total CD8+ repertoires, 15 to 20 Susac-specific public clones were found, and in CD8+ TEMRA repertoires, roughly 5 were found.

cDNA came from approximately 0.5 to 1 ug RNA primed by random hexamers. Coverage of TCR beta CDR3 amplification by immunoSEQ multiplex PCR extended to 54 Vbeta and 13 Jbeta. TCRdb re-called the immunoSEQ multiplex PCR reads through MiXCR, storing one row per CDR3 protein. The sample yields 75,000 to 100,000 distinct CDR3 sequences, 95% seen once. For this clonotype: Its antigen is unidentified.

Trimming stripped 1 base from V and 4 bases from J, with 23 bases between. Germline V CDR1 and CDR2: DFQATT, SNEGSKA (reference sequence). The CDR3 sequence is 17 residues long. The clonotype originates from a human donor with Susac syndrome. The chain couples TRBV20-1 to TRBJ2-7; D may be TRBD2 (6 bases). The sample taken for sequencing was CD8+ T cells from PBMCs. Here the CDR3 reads CSARVPDIQRAKYEQYF. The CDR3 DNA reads TGCAGTGCTAGAGTTCCTGATATCCAGCGGGCAAAGTACGAGCAGTACTTC.